These T cell receptor beta chains were read from a single sample in a study of shared clonotypes between healthy human individuals. Produced via immunoSEQ multiplex PCR; TCRdb's table is partial and in-frame only. The sample has over 750,000 clones, 90% to 97% seen once; the top ten hold under 0.3%. Sample: naive CD8+ T cells sorted from blood. Receptor source: a man aged 25 to 45 in good health. CDR3s include the opening cysteine and the closing phenylalanine or tryptophan. The D gene is left open where the match is weak. Clone size is given for some rows only: seen once, a few or many times, or a class if the clone is expanded.

j_call: TRBJ2-1
d_call: .
cdr3_length: 17
clone_size: once
v_call: TRBV28
cdr3_aa: CASSSRTSGLLFNEQFF
cdr3_nt: TGTGCCAGCAGCTCTAGAACCTCGGGACTTTTATTCAATGAGCAGTTCTTC

j_call: TRBJ2-2
d_call: .
cdr3_length: 11
clone_size: .
v_call: TRBV7-8
cdr3_aa: CASSLDRELFF
cdr3_nt: TGTGCCAGCAGCTTAGACCGGGAGCTGTTTTTT

j_call: TRBJ2-7
d_call: .
cdr3_length: 15
clone_size: once
v_call: TRBV11-2
cdr3_aa: CASSLDQAPQREQYF
cdr3_nt: TGTGCCAGCAGCTTAGATCAGGCCCCCCAGCGGGAGCAGTACTTC

j_call: TRBJ2-6
d_call: .
cdr3_length: 14
clone_size: few
v_call: TRBV6-5
cdr3_aa: CASSYETGANVLTF
cdr3_nt: TGTGCCAGCAGTTACGAGACTGGGGCCAACGTCCTGACTTTC

j_call: TRBJ2-7
d_call: TRBD1
cdr3_length: 11
clone_size: .
v_call: TRBV6-5
cdr3_aa: CASRATGGLYF
cdr3_nt: TGTGCCAGCAGAGCCACAGGGGGTTTGTACTTC

j_call: TRBJ1-1
d_call: .
cdr3_length: 14
clone_size: .
v_call: TRBV6-5
cdr3_aa: CASSYGWGNTEAFF
cdr3_nt: TGTGCCAGCAGTTACGGGTGGGGTAACACTGAAGCTTTCTTT

j_call: TRBJ2-7
d_call: .
cdr3_length: 16
clone_size: .
v_call: TRBV4-3
cdr3_aa: CASSQDFGIYSYEQYF
cdr3_nt: TGCGCCAGCAGCCAAGATTTTGGCATCTACTCCTACGAGCAGTACTTC

j_call: TRBJ2-7
d_call: .
cdr3_length: 16
clone_size: .
v_call: TRBV7-9
cdr3_aa: CASSLWTETNPYEQYF
cdr3_nt: TGTGCCAGCAGCTTATGGACAGAGACAAATCCCTACGAGCAGTACTTC

j_call: TRBJ2-7
d_call: .
cdr3_length: 15
clone_size: .
v_call: TRBV7-9
cdr3_aa: CASSHRYGGRGEQYF
cdr3_nt: TGTGCCAGCAGCCACCGGTATGGGGGTCGGGGCGAGCAGTACTTC

j_call: TRBJ2-7
d_call: TRBD1
cdr3_length: 13
clone_size: .
v_call: TRBV4-1
cdr3_aa: CASSPRDSGEQYF
cdr3_nt: TGCGCCAGCAGCCCCCGGGACAGTGGCGAGCAGTACTTC

j_call: TRBJ2-7
d_call: .
cdr3_length: 13
clone_size: .
v_call: TRBV5-1
cdr3_aa: CASSPGTLYEQYF
cdr3_nt: TGCGCCAGCAGCCCTGGGACCCTTTACGAGCAGTACTTC

j_call: TRBJ2-7
d_call: TRBD1
cdr3_length: 13
clone_size: .
v_call: TRBV29-1
cdr3_aa: CSARTGASYEQYF
cdr3_nt: TGCAGCGCTAGGACAGGCGCCTCCTACGAGCAGTACTTC

j_call: TRBJ1-1
d_call: .
cdr3_length: 13
clone_size: .
v_call: TRBV4-1
cdr3_aa: CASSHGGYTEAFF
cdr3_nt: TGCGCCAGCAGTCACGGAGGGTACACTGAAGCTTTCTTT

j_call: TRBJ2-1
d_call: .
cdr3_length: 15
clone_size: .
v_call: TRBV5-4
cdr3_aa: CASSFQGNPYNEQFF
cdr3_nt: TGTGCCAGCAGCTTTCAGGGTAACCCCTACAATGAGCAGTTCTTC

j_call: TRBJ2-3
d_call: .
cdr3_length: 15
clone_size: .
v_call: TRBV4-2
cdr3_aa: CASRPHSERTDTQYF
cdr3_nt: TGTGCCAGCAGACCCCACAGCGAGCGCACAGATACGCAGTATTTT

j_call: TRBJ2-7
d_call: TRBD1
cdr3_length: 13
clone_size: .
v_call: TRBV27
cdr3_aa: CASSPTGFYEQYF
cdr3_nt: TGTGCCAGCAGTCCGACAGGGTTTTACGAGCAGTACTTC

j_call: TRBJ1-2
d_call: .
cdr3_length: 13
clone_size: .
v_call: TRBV10-2
cdr3_aa: CASRGRANYGYTF
cdr3_nt: TGCGCCAGCAGAGGCAGGGCTAACTATGGCTACACCTTC

j_call: TRBJ2-1
d_call: .
cdr3_length: 17
clone_size: .
v_call: TRBV7-2
cdr3_aa: CASSFTPGLSPYNEQFF
cdr3_nt: TGTGCCAGCAGCTTTACACCCGGGCTCAGCCCCTACAATGAGCAGTTCTTC

j_call: TRBJ2-7
d_call: .
cdr3_length: 14
clone_size: .
v_call: TRBV5-1
cdr3_aa: CASSPRPSSYEQYF
cdr3_nt: TGCGCCAGCAGTCCTAGGCCTAGCTCCTACGAGCAGTACTTC

j_call: TRBJ1-1
d_call: .
cdr3_length: 12
clone_size: .
v_call: TRBV7-6
cdr3_aa: CASSLGGKEAFF
cdr3_nt: TGTGCCAGCAGCTTAGGGGGGAAGGAAGCTTTCTTT

j_call: TRBJ2-5
d_call: .
cdr3_length: 10
clone_size: .
v_call: TRBV20-1
cdr3_aa: CSAFLETQYF
cdr3_nt: TGCAGTGCTTTTTTAGAGACCCAGTACTTC

j_call: TRBJ2-2
d_call: .
cdr3_length: 13
clone_size: .
v_call: TRBV7-9
cdr3_aa: CASSTARTGELFF
cdr3_nt: TGTGCCAGCAGCACCGCTCGGACCGGGGAGCTGTTTTTT

j_call: TRBJ2-7
d_call: .
cdr3_length: 13
clone_size: .
v_call: TRBV9
cdr3_aa: CASSPPGHYEQYF
cdr3_nt: TGTGCCAGCAGCCCCCCCGGACACTACGAGCAGTACTTC

j_call: TRBJ1-2
d_call: .
cdr3_length: 14
clone_size: .
v_call: TRBV6-5
cdr3_aa: CASGFVGLTYGYTF
cdr3_nt: TGTGCCAGCGGTTTTGTGGGCCTTACCTATGGCTACACCTTC

j_call: TRBJ2-7
d_call: .
cdr3_length: 13
clone_size: few
v_call: TRBV11-2
cdr3_aa: CASSLEATYEQYF
cdr3_nt: TGTGCCAGCAGCTTAGAGGCCACCTACGAGCAGTACTTC

j_call: TRBJ2-7
d_call: .
cdr3_length: 20
clone_size: few
v_call: TRBV13
cdr3_aa: CASSLFARRLGRGATREQYF
cdr3_nt: TGTGCCAGCAGCCTCTTTGCCCGACGGCTTGGCAGGGGCGCTACTCGGGAGCAGTACTTC

j_call: TRBJ1-1
d_call: .
cdr3_length: 14
clone_size: once
v_call: TRBV14
cdr3_aa: CASSHRQENTEAFF
cdr3_nt: TGTGCCAGCAGCCACCGACAGGAGAACACTGAAGCTTTCTTT

j_call: TRBJ2-7
d_call: .
cdr3_length: 14
clone_size: once
v_call: TRBV10-3
cdr3_aa: CAIRIKTDSYEQYF
cdr3_nt: TGTGCCATCAGGATAAAGACAGACTCCTACGAGCAGTACTTC

j_call: TRBJ1-2
d_call: .
cdr3_length: 15
clone_size: .
v_call: TRBV11-2
cdr3_aa: CASSLKGQTNYGYTF
cdr3_nt: TGTGCCAGCAGCTTAAAAGGGCAGACTAACTATGGCTACACCTTC

j_call: TRBJ2-7
d_call: .
cdr3_length: 12
clone_size: .
v_call: TRBV2
cdr3_aa: CASSAGPYEQYF
cdr3_nt: TGTGCCAGCAGTGCGGGGCCCTACGAGCAGTACTTC

j_call: TRBJ2-7
d_call: .
cdr3_length: 15
clone_size: .
v_call: TRBV27
cdr3_aa: CASSSPGGGTYEQYF
cdr3_nt: TGTGCCAGCAGTTCCCCAGGGGGAGGGACCTACGAGCAGTACTTC

j_call: TRBJ2-1
d_call: .
cdr3_length: 15
clone_size: .
v_call: TRBV9
cdr3_aa: CASSVGEFSYNEQFF
cdr3_nt: TGTGCCAGCAGCGTAGGTGAGTTCTCCTACAATGAGCAGTTCTTC

j_call: TRBJ2-1
d_call: .
cdr3_length: 13
clone_size: .
v_call: TRBV27
cdr3_aa: CASSFGAWDEQFF
cdr3_nt: TGTGCCAGCAGTTTTGGGGCATGGGATGAGCAGTTCTTC

j_call: TRBJ1-1
d_call: .
cdr3_length: 11
clone_size: .
v_call: TRBV29-1
cdr3_aa: CSVAQNTEAFF
cdr3_nt: TGCAGCGTTGCCCAGAACACTGAAGCTTTCTTT

j_call: TRBJ1-2
d_call: TRBD1
cdr3_length: 13
clone_size: .
v_call: TRBV29-1
cdr3_aa: CSVERTGRYGYTF
cdr3_nt: TGCAGCGTTGAGCGGACAGGGCGGTATGGCTACACCTTC

j_call: TRBJ2-7
d_call: .
cdr3_length: 18
clone_size: .
v_call: TRBV28
cdr3_aa: CASSLHRMTEVKSYEQYF
cdr3_nt: TGTGCCAGCAGTCTCCATCGCATGACAGAGGTGAAATCCTACGAGCAGTACTTC

j_call: TRBJ1-2
d_call: TRBD1
cdr3_length: 16
clone_size: .
v_call: TRBV5-6
cdr3_aa: CASSLVLATGTYGYTF
cdr3_nt: TGTGCCAGCAGCTTGGTATTGGCGACAGGGACCTATGGCTACACCTTC

j_call: TRBJ2-7
d_call: .
cdr3_length: 15
clone_size: .
v_call: TRBV7-9
cdr3_aa: CASSPLGRGMDEQYF
cdr3_nt: TGTGCCAGCAGCCCTCTAGGGCGAGGGATGGACGAGCAGTACTTC

j_call: TRBJ2-7
d_call: .
cdr3_length: 13
clone_size: .
v_call: TRBV19
cdr3_aa: CASSIRDGYEQYF
cdr3_nt: TGTGCCAGTAGTATTCGAGACGGCTACGAGCAGTACTTC

j_call: TRBJ2-1
d_call: .
cdr3_length: 15
clone_size: few
v_call: TRBV7-9
cdr3_aa: CASSLAKTGDNEQFF
cdr3_nt: TGTGCCAGCAGCTTAGCTAAGACGGGGGACAATGAGCAGTTCTTC

j_call: TRBJ2-7
d_call: .
cdr3_length: 13
clone_size: .
v_call: TRBV27
cdr3_aa: CASTGVSTYEQYF
cdr3_nt: TGTGCCAGTACTGGGGTTTCCACCTACGAGCAGTACTTC

j_call: TRBJ2-7
d_call: TRBD2
cdr3_length: 14
clone_size: .
v_call: TRBV29-1
cdr3_aa: CSAETTSDSYEQYF
cdr3_nt: TGCAGCGCCGAAACGACTAGCGACTCCTACGAGCAGTACTTC

j_call: TRBJ2-1
d_call: TRBD2
cdr3_length: 14
clone_size: .
v_call: TRBV27
cdr3_aa: CASSPGGPYNEQFF
cdr3_nt: TGTGCCAGCAGTCCGGGAGGCCCATACAATGAGCAGTTCTTC

j_call: TRBJ2-2
d_call: TRBD2
cdr3_length: 15
clone_size: once
v_call: TRBV5-6
cdr3_aa: CASRSHGRAPGELFF
cdr3_nt: TGTGCCAGCAGATCACACGGGAGGGCCCCCGGGGAGCTGTTTTTT

j_call: TRBJ1-4
d_call: TRBD1
cdr3_length: 15
clone_size: .
v_call: TRBV6-5
cdr3_aa: CASSRTGQSREKLFF
cdr3_nt: TGTGCCAGCAGCCGGACAGGCCAGTCAAGGGAAAAACTGTTTTTT

j_call: TRBJ2-7
d_call: .
cdr3_length: 14
clone_size: .
v_call: TRBV6-5
cdr3_aa: CASSYGRDTYEQYF
cdr3_nt: TGTGCCAGCAGTTACGGCCGGGACACCTACGAGCAGTACTTC

j_call: TRBJ2-1
d_call: .
cdr3_length: 14
clone_size: .
v_call: TRBV5-1
cdr3_aa: CASSWGGGFNEQFF
cdr3_nt: TGCGCCAGCAGCTGGGGCGGAGGCTTCAATGAGCAGTTCTTC

j_call: TRBJ2-1
d_call: .
cdr3_length: 17
clone_size: .
v_call: TRBV7-8
cdr3_aa: CASSSPSRGTPLNEQFF
cdr3_nt: TGTGCCAGCAGCTCCCCCTCCCGGGGGACACCTCTAAATGAGCAGTTCTTC

j_call: TRBJ2-7
d_call: .
cdr3_length: 15
clone_size: .
v_call: TRBV6-5
cdr3_aa: CASSYSVAPSYEQYF
cdr3_nt: TGTGCCAGCAGTTACTCGGTGGCGCCTAGCTACGAGCAGTACTTC

j_call: TRBJ2-7
d_call: .
cdr3_length: 16
clone_size: .
v_call: TRBV11-1
cdr3_aa: CASSLVEGIVGHEQYF
cdr3_nt: TGTGCCAGCAGCCTGGTCGAGGGGATCGTGGGCCACGAGCAGTACTTC

j_call: TRBJ2-7
d_call: .
cdr3_length: 15
clone_size: .
v_call: TRBV4-1
cdr3_aa: CASSQDPEGAYEQYF
cdr3_nt: TGCGCCAGCAGCCAAGATCCTGAGGGGGCCTACGAGCAGTACTTC

j_call: TRBJ1-2
d_call: .
cdr3_length: 11
clone_size: .
v_call: TRBV29-1
cdr3_aa: CSVISRVGYTF
cdr3_nt: TGCAGCGTGATATCGCGGGTTGGCTACACCTTC

j_call: TRBJ2-3
d_call: .
cdr3_length: 13
clone_size: once
v_call: TRBV6-6
cdr3_aa: CASSYFAADTQYF
cdr3_nt: TGTGCCAGCAGTTACTTCGCGGCAGATACGCAGTATTTT

j_call: TRBJ1-1
d_call: .
cdr3_length: 13
clone_size: .
v_call: TRBV27
cdr3_aa: CASSVVQNTEAFF
cdr3_nt: TGTGCCAGCAGTGTAGTCCAAAACACTGAAGCTTTCTTT

j_call: TRBJ1-1
d_call: .
cdr3_length: 15
clone_size: once
v_call: TRBV5-6
cdr3_aa: CASSLGAGVSTEAFF
cdr3_nt: TGTGCCAGCAGCTTGGGAGCGGGTGTGAGCACTGAAGCTTTCTTT